These 9 T cell receptor beta chains share one sample of origin, sequenced in a study of cytomegalovirus exposure and HLA in healthy donors. 60 Vbeta and 13 Jbeta primers were used in PCR. Measured with immunoSEQ multiplex PCR; TCRdb has only the in-frame clones, and not every one. This table holds some 130,000 clones, approximately 83% found once. The specimen was PBMCs. The receptor source for this set is a middle-aged man in good health and CMV-seronegative.

The V and J genes are TRBV7-3 and TRBJ1-6, with 7 bases identical to TRBD1. Trimming removed 5 bases from V and 7 bases from J; junction bases left unmatched: 8. Germline CDR1 and CDR2: SGHTA and FQGTGA. The CDR3 runs to 15 residues. The CDR3 DNA reads TGTGCCAGCAGCCGGGACAGTGAGGCCAATTCACCCCTCCACTTT. As protein: CASSRDSEANSPLHF.

This clone has only a few counts. This chain uses TRBV30 with TRBJ2-7, with 11 bases fitting TRBD1. Germline trimming cut 1 base from V and 3 bases from J; bases unmatched to any gene: 2. The CDR3 totals 14 residues. CDR1 is GTSNPN and CDR2 is SVGIG in the germline V gene (reference sequence). The CDR3 coding sequence is TGTGCCTGGAGTGGGGACAGGGGGGACTACGAGCAGTACTTC. Translated: CAWSGDRGDYEQYF.

The V call is TRBV4-3, the J call TRBJ2-2; D remains unclear. Trimming took 4 bases from V and 2 from J, leaving 11 bases between them. The germline CDR1 and CDR2 sequences are LGHNA and YSLEER. The CDR3 runs 15 residues. This chain's CDR3 is CASSPETANTGELFF. CDR3 in DNA: TGCGCCAGCAGCCCAGAAACAGCTAACACCGGGGAGCTGTTTTTT.

The count of this clone is one. The rearrangement joins TRBV5-8 to TRBJ1-4; D ambiguous. The V and J ends lost 4 bases and 4 bases respectively, with 11 bases between them. The CDR3 is 14 amino acids. From germline, CDR1 is SGHTS and CDR2 YDEGEE. Here the CDR3 reads CASSGPPFNEKLFF. CDR3 nucleotides: TGTGCCAGCAGCGGGCCCCCATTTAATGAAAAACTGTTTTTT.

The V call is TRBV5-1, the J call TRBJ2-7, with D perhaps TRBD2 (5 bases). CDR3 length: 14 residues. V was shortened by 2 bases and J by 0 bases, with 9 bases between the two germline ends. Germline CDR1 reads SGHRS; CDR2 reads YFSETQ. The DNA for the CDR3 is TGCGCCAGCAGCTTTGGAGCGGTCTCCTACGAGCAGTACTTC. Protein: CASSFGAVSYEQYF.

J is TRBJ1-2 and V is TRBV27; D may be TRBD1 (6 bases). Trimming removed 3 bases from V and 6 bases from J, with 17 bases in between. The CDR3 is 15 residues long. Germline assignment: CDR1 MNHEY and CDR2 SMNVEV (reference sequence). DNA of the CDR3: TGTGCCAGCAGTTTTCGGGGGGGGCTTTTAGATGGCTACACCTTC. Translation gives CASSFRGGLLDGYTF.

On this clone: At the DNA level, this CDR3 is encoded by other sequences in the same sample as well. The chain uses TRBV27 and TRBJ2-7; possibly TRBD1 for D (5 bases). The length of the CDR3 is 13 residues. V lost 4 bases, J lost 1 base, and 8 bases lay in between. CDR1 and CDR2 (germline): MNHEY, SMNVEV (reference sequence). CDR3 in amino acids: CASSSTVSYEQYF. The DNA for the CDR3 is TGTGCCAGCAGTTCGACAGTTTCCTACGAGCAGTACTTC.

V and J are TRBV7-9 and TRBJ1-1, with 7 bases identical to TRBD1. Germline V gene sequence: CDR1 SEHNR, CDR2 FQNEAQ (reference sequence). V trimming: 5 bases; J trimming: 5 bases; junction bases outside the gene matches: 8. The CDR3 covers 14 residues. The CDR3 DNA reads TGTGCCAGCAGCCCAAGACAGGGTAATACTGAAGCTTTCTTT. This translates into CASSPRQGNTEAFF.

The rearrangement uses TRBV21-1 and TRBJ1-1; the table's D gene call, TRBD1, was not cross checked with the DNA. TRBV21-1 is marked as a pseudogene. This CDR3 region has 18 residues. This CDR3 reads CASSILRDRGFRDTEAFF. The CDR3 DNA sequence: TGTGCCAGCAGCATTCTTCGGGACAGGGGGTTTAGGGACACTGAAGCTTTCTTT.